These T cell receptor beta chains were read from a single sample in a study of tumour-infiltrating T cells in Burkitt lymphoma. Method: immunoSEQ multiplex PCR; TCRdb's copy keeps in-frame clones and lacks some. The data show some 1,700 clones, around 13% seen once. Sequencing used tumor tissue. The receptor set was obtained from a human donor with Burkitt lymphoma. Each CDR3 is given with its conserved first and last residue. Each record gives: D gene, clone size, J gene, V gene, CDR3 protein, CDR3 DNA. A D gene is named only where the DNA matches it firmly. Only some rows state a clone size, as once, few, many or a class for expanded clones.

. large TRBJ2-1 TRBV5-1 CASSLGPKQFF TGCGCCAGCAGCTTGGGGCCAAAGCAGTTCTTC
. few TRBJ2-3 TRBV5-4 CASTTSKGLGGGFWTDTQYF TGTGCCAGCACCACCTCTAAGGGATTGGGAGGGGGGTTTTGGACAGATACGCAGTATTTT
TRBD1 . TRBJ2-7 TRBV15 CATSRDRGLDEQYF TGTGCCACCAGCAGAGACAGGGGGTTGGACGAGCAGTACTTC
. . TRBJ2-7 TRBV7-9 CASSGFSSYEQYF TGTGCCAGCAGCGGGTTTAGCTCCTACGAGCAGTACTTC
. few TRBJ1-5 TRBV4-1 CASSPGNFVNQPQHF TGCGCCAGCAGCCCTGGGAATTTTGTAAATCAGCCCCAGCATTTT
. few TRBJ2-7 TRBV19 CASSTDRTYEQYF TGTGCCAGTAGTACAGACCGCACCTACGAGCAGTACTTC
. few TRBJ2-1 TRBV4-1 CASSRSPLGESYNEQFF TGCGCCAGCAGCCGAAGCCCCCTAGGGGAGTCCTACAATGAGCAGTTCTTC
. few TRBJ1-2 TRBV28 CASSLANFWGYGYTF TGTGCCAGCAGTTTGGCGAACTTCTGGGGCTATGGCTACACCTTC
TRBD2 few TRBJ2-7 TRBV2 CASTATPGGQYF TGTGCCAGCACCGCGACACCGGGGGGGCAGTACTTC
TRBD1 . TRBJ2-7 TRBV7-8 CASSFAGGSWAYEQYF TGTGCCAGCAGCTTCGCAGGGGGCAGTTGGGCTTACGAGCAGTACTTC
TRBD1 few TRBJ2-7 TRBV2 CASSETGQGWHEQYF TGTGCCAGCAGTGAAACTGGACAGGGCTGGCACGAGCAGTACTTC
. . TRBJ1-1 TRBV5-4 CASSEGPTPRTEAFF TGTGCCAGCAGCGAGGGGCCCACCCCTAGAACTGAAGCTTTCTTT
TRBD1 . TRBJ2-1 TRBV5-1 CASSLAQGATEQFF TGCGCCAGCAGCTTGGCCCAGGGGGCGACTGAGCAGTTCTTC
. . TRBJ1-2 TRBV2 CASPRGAGYGYTF TGTGCCAGTCCCAGGGGCGCCGGCTATGGCTACACCTTC
TRBD1 few TRBJ2-7 TRBV11-2 CASSLGTGDTYEQYF TGTGCCAGCAGCTTAGGGACAGGAGACACCTACGAGCAGTACTTC
. . TRBJ2-2 TRBV27 CASRALLDIGELFF TGTGCCAGCAGGGCCCTTTTGGATATCGGGGAGCTGTTTTTT
TRBD1 . TRBJ1-1 TRBV5-4 CASSFPGQKIMNTEAFF TGTGCCAGCAGCTTTCCGGGACAGAAGATCATGAACACTGAAGCTTTCTTT
. few TRBJ2-1 TRBV19 CASGLADYNEQFF TGTGCCAGTGGGCTAGCAGATTACAATGAGCAGTTCTTC
. . TRBJ2-7 TRBV6-5 CASSYGPAGDEQYF TGTGCCAGCAGTTACGGGCCAGCGGGCGACGAGCAGTACTTC
. . TRBJ2-3 TRBV6-1 CASNYGSSTDTQYF TGTGCCAGCAACTACGGTTCTAGCACAGATACGCAGTATTTT
TRBD1 . TRBJ1-2 TRBV2 CASSEEDRAYGYTF TGTGCCAGCAGTGAAGAGGACAGGGCGTATGGCTACACCTTC
. . TRBJ2-3 TRBV5-1 CASSLHSLVQYF TGCGCCAGCAGCTTGCACTCCTTGGTTCAGTATTTT
. . TRBJ1-2 TRBV28 CASSLAGTNYGYTF TGTGCCAGCAGTTTGGCGGGAACGAACTATGGCTACACCTTC